The rows below give T cell receptor beta chains drawn from one sample of a study of blood T cell repertoires in COVID-19. Produced via immunoSEQ multiplex PCR; TCRdb's table is partial and in-frame only. The data show a few hundred thousand clones, 60% to 85% seen once. Material: peripheral blood. The source is a woman in her 70s with acute or convalescent COVID-19. Both conserved end residues are part of each CDR3. A D gene is named only where the DNA matches it firmly. Size values are once, few and many counts, or a class for expanded clones, and some rows have none.

J gene: TRBJ2-3
D gene: .
clone size: .
V gene: TRBV9
CDR3 DNA: TGTGCCAGCAGCGTAGAAGTCTACACAGATACGCAGTATTTT
CDR3 protein: CASSVEVYTDTQYF

J gene: TRBJ1-3
D gene: TRBD1
clone size: .
V gene: TRBV9
CDR3 DNA: TGTGCCAGCAGCGTGGGACAGGGGGCCGGTGGAAACACCATATATTTT
CDR3 protein: CASSVGQGAGGNTIYF

J gene: TRBJ2-3
D gene: TRBD2
clone size: .
V gene: TRBV18
CDR3 DNA: TGTGCCAGCTCACCAACTAGCGGTGAGGATACGCAGTATTTT
CDR3 protein: CASSPTSGEDTQYF

J gene: TRBJ1-1
D gene: TRBD1
clone size: .
V gene: TRBV3-1/TRBV3-2
CDR3 DNA: TGTGCCAGCAGCCAAACAGGGGGCTGGGACACTGAAGCTTTCTTT
CDR3 protein: CASSQTGGWDTEAFF

J gene: TRBJ2-6
D gene: .
clone size: .
V gene: TRBV2
CDR3 DNA: TGTGCCAGCTTCTATTACAGGTTTCTCTCTGGGGCCAACGTCCTGACTTTC
CDR3 protein: CASFYYRFLSGANVLTF

J gene: TRBJ1-2
D gene: .
clone size: .
V gene: TRBV30
CDR3 DNA: TGTGCCTGGAGTACCCGGGGGGGTGAAGCCCAAATCTGGGGCTACACCTTC
CDR3 protein: CAWSTRGGEAQIWGYTF

J gene: TRBJ2-7
D gene: TRBD2
clone size: .
V gene: TRBV4-3
CDR3 DNA: TGCGCCAGCAGCCAAGGGACTAGCGGGGGGACCTACGAGCAGTACTTC
CDR3 protein: CASSQGTSGGTYEQYF

J gene: TRBJ2-2
D gene: TRBD1
clone size: .
V gene: TRBV18
CDR3 DNA: TGTGCCAGCTCACCACGCGGACAGGGGTTAAGCGGGGCCGGGGAGCTGTTTTTT
CDR3 protein: CASSPRGQGLSGAGELFF

J gene: TRBJ2-3
D gene: .
clone size: .
V gene: TRBV7-3
CDR3 DNA: TGTGCCAGCAGCCCACCGGGTTCCCAGGGAGATACGCAGTATTTT
CDR3 protein: CASSPPGSQGDTQYF

J gene: TRBJ2-7
D gene: TRBD1
clone size: .
V gene: TRBV6-2/TRBV6-3
CDR3 DNA: TGTGCCAGCAGTTACCCGGGGACAGGGGGCCGCGGTAGAGGTCGGGAGCAGTACTTC
CDR3 protein: CASSYPGTGGRGRGREQYF

J gene: TRBJ1-1
D gene: TRBD1
clone size: .
V gene: TRBV4-3
CDR3 DNA: TGCGCCAGCAGCCGGGGGACAGGGGGCACTGAAGCTTTCTTT
CDR3 protein: CASSRGTGGTEAFF

J gene: TRBJ1-1
D gene: .
clone size: few
V gene: TRBV3-1/TRBV3-2
CDR3 DNA: TGTGCCAGCAGCCAAGATGGGAGGGTAAGCCCTGAAGCTTTCTTT
CDR3 protein: CASSQDGRVSPEAFF

J gene: TRBJ1-4
D gene: TRBD1
clone size: .
V gene: TRBV4-3
CDR3 DNA: TGCGCCAGCAGCCTTGGGACAGTTCGTAATGAAAAACTGTTTTTT
CDR3 protein: CASSLGTVRNEKLFF

J gene: TRBJ2-3
D gene: .
clone size: .
V gene: TRBV19
CDR3 DNA: TGTGCCAGTAACCTCGACTACGGCACAGATACGCAGTATTTT
CDR3 protein: CASNLDYGTDTQYF

J gene: TRBJ1-2
D gene: TRBD1
clone size: .
V gene: TRBV5-5
CDR3 DNA: TGTGCCAGCAGCTTGGATGGGACAGCAAGCTACACCTTC
CDR3 protein: CASSLDGTASYTF

J gene: TRBJ2-5
D gene: .
clone size: .
V gene: TRBV7-2
CDR3 DNA: TGTGCCAGCAGCCCAAGATCTAGGGGGTTCCAAGAGACCCAGTACTTC
CDR3 protein: CASSPRSRGFQETQYF

J gene: TRBJ2-5
D gene: .
clone size: .
V gene: TRBV5-1
CDR3 DNA: TGCGCCAGCAGCGCGGGTAGCGCCCACCAAGAGACCCAGTACTTC
CDR3 protein: CASSAGSAHQETQYF

J gene: TRBJ1-4
D gene: TRBD1
clone size: .
V gene: TRBV5-1
CDR3 DNA: TGCGCCAGCAGCCAGGGGACAGGAGATAGTGAAAAACTGTTTTTT
CDR3 protein: CASSQGTGDSEKLFF

J gene: TRBJ2-2
D gene: TRBD1
clone size: .
V gene: TRBV5-1
CDR3 DNA: TGCGCCAGCAGCTTGGGAGACAGGGGAGTCAACGGGGAGCTGTTTTTT
CDR3 protein: CASSLGDRGVNGELFF

J gene: TRBJ2-2
D gene: TRBD2
clone size: .
V gene: TRBV25-1
CDR3 DNA: TGTGCCAGCAGTGAGACTAGCGGGACGAACACCGGGGAGCTGTTTTTT
CDR3 protein: CASSETSGTNTGELFF

J gene: TRBJ1-6
D gene: .
clone size: .
V gene: TRBV5-1
CDR3 DNA: TGCGCCAGCAGCTTGGTGGAGAGCAATTCACCCCTCCACTTT
CDR3 protein: CASSLVESNSPLHF

J gene: TRBJ2-1
D gene: TRBD2
clone size: .
V gene: TRBV6-2/TRBV6-3
CDR3 DNA: TGTGCCAGCAGTTATTATCTAGCGGGGGGTCACAATGAGCAGTTCTTC
CDR3 protein: CASSYYLAGGHNEQFF

J gene: TRBJ2-3
D gene: TRBD1
clone size: .
V gene: TRBV7-9
CDR3 DNA: TGTGCCAGCAGCTACAGACAGGGGGCGGGAGATACGCAGTATTTT
CDR3 protein: CASSYRQGAGDTQYF

J gene: TRBJ1-5
D gene: .
clone size: .
V gene: TRBV29-1
CDR3 DNA: TGCAGCGTTGGGGACTATAATCAGCCCCAGCATTTT
CDR3 protein: CSVGDYNQPQHF

J gene: TRBJ1-1
D gene: .
clone size: few
V gene: TRBV18
CDR3 DNA: TGTGCCAGCTCACCAGGCAGGCTCGTACAGAACACTGAAGCTTTCTTT
CDR3 protein: CASSPGRLVQNTEAFF

J gene: TRBJ2-2
D gene: TRBD1
clone size: once
V gene: TRBV20-1
CDR3 DNA: TGCAGTGCTAGTACCACAGGGGGCGCCGGAACCGGGGAGCTGTTTTTT
CDR3 protein: CSASTTGGAGTGELFF

J gene: TRBJ2-3
D gene: TRBD2
clone size: .
V gene: TRBV5-1
CDR3 DNA: TGCGCCAGCAGCTTGGTGGCGGGGGGCGGCACAGATACGCAGTATTTT
CDR3 protein: CASSLVAGGGTDTQYF

J gene: TRBJ2-3
D gene: .
clone size: many
V gene: TRBV6-4
CDR3 DNA: TGTGCCAGCAGTGACGGGGAGGGGGCAGATACGCAGTATTTT
CDR3 protein: CASSDGEGADTQYF

J gene: TRBJ2-7
D gene: TRBD2
clone size: .
V gene: TRBV27
CDR3 DNA: TGTGCCAGCAGACGAGCGACGAGGGACTACTACGAGCAGTACTTC
CDR3 protein: CASRRATRDYYEQYF

J gene: TRBJ1-3
D gene: .
clone size: few
V gene: TRBV9
CDR3 DNA: TGTGCCAGCAGTATTACAGGGTCTGGAAACACCATATATTTT
CDR3 protein: CASSITGSGNTIYF

J gene: TRBJ2-3
D gene: TRBD1
clone size: once
V gene: TRBV14
CDR3 DNA: TGTGCCAGCAGCCAAGTCGAGGGACAGGGGCCGCACACAGATACGCAGTATTTT
CDR3 protein: CASSQVEGQGPHTDTQYF

J gene: TRBJ1-4
D gene: TRBD1
clone size: .
V gene: TRBV19
CDR3 DNA: TGTGCCAGTAGAAAGGACAGGGTGAATGAAAAACTGTTTTTT
CDR3 protein: CASRKDRVNEKLFF

J gene: TRBJ1-1
D gene: .
clone size: .
V gene: TRBV9
CDR3 DNA: TGTGCCAGCGCCGGGGGGCGGGACACTGAAGCTTTCTTT
CDR3 protein: CASAGGRDTEAFF

J gene: TRBJ2-3
D gene: .
clone size: .
V gene: TRBV7-2
CDR3 DNA: TGTGCCAGCAGCTTAGCGGGGGGGCAGTCAGATACGCAGTATTTT
CDR3 protein: CASSLAGGQSDTQYF

J gene: TRBJ2-7
D gene: .
clone size: .
V gene: TRBV7-2
CDR3 DNA: TGTGCCAGCAGCCAGTGGGGGGACGAGCAGTACTTC
CDR3 protein: CASSQWGDEQYF

J gene: TRBJ1-4
D gene: .
clone size: .
V gene: TRBV6-6
CDR3 DNA: TGTGCCAGCAGTTACGGTTACAAAACTAATGAAAAACTGTTTTTT
CDR3 protein: CASSYGYKTNEKLFF

J gene: TRBJ1-1
D gene: TRBD1
clone size: .
V gene: TRBV5-1
CDR3 DNA: TGCGCCAGCAGCCCGAACGGACAGGGAGACACTGAAGCTTTCTTT
CDR3 protein: CASSPNGQGDTEAFF

J gene: TRBJ1-2
D gene: .
clone size: .
V gene: TRBV19
CDR3 DNA: TGTGCCAGTGCACTCACTAAAGCTAACTATGGCTACACCTTC
CDR3 protein: CASALTKANYGYTF

J gene: TRBJ2-5
D gene: TRBD1
clone size: .
V gene: TRBV5-5
CDR3 DNA: TGTGCCAGCAGACGGGACAGGGGGCTAGAGACCCAGTACTTC
CDR3 protein: CASRRDRGLETQYF

J gene: TRBJ2-6
D gene: .
clone size: .
V gene: TRBV5-8
CDR3 DNA: TGTGCCAGCAGCCCAGTCACCCGTAGCCACTCTGGGGCCAACGTCCTGACTTTC
CDR3 protein: CASSPVTRSHSGANVLTF

J gene: TRBJ1-3
D gene: .
clone size: .
V gene: TRBV2
CDR3 DNA: TGTGCCAGCAGTGAAGCGCGAGGGCAACGGGTTACCTCTGGAAACACCATATATTTT
CDR3 protein: CASSEARGQRVTSGNTIYF

J gene: TRBJ1-5
D gene: TRBD1
clone size: .
V gene: TRBV6-4
CDR3 DNA: TGTGCCAGCAGCCTGACAGGGGATCAGCCCCAGCATTTT
CDR3 protein: CASSLTGDQPQHF

J gene: TRBJ2-2
D gene: TRBD1
clone size: once
V gene: TRBV7-2
CDR3 DNA: TGTGCCAGCAGCACGGGACAGGGGGCATCAGGGGAGCTGTTTTTT
CDR3 protein: CASSTGQGASGELFF

J gene: TRBJ2-5
D gene: TRBD2
clone size: few
V gene: TRBV6-2/TRBV6-3
CDR3 DNA: TGTGCCAGCAGCCCCCTCGGGACTAGCGGGGGGGCGGAGACCCAGTACTTC
CDR3 protein: CASSPLGTSGGAETQYF

J gene: TRBJ2-5
D gene: TRBD2
clone size: .
V gene: TRBV9
CDR3 DNA: TGTGCCAGCAGCGGGACTAGCGGGTTCCAAGAGACCCAGTACTTC
CDR3 protein: CASSGTSGFQETQYF

J gene: TRBJ1-1
D gene: .
clone size: .
V gene: TRBV7-8
CDR3 DNA: TGTGCCAGCAGCTCCAGGGGAAACACTGAAGCTTTCTTT
CDR3 protein: CASSSRGNTEAFF

J gene: TRBJ1-6
D gene: .
clone size: few
V gene: TRBV3-1/TRBV3-2
CDR3 DNA: TGTGCCAGCAGCCAAGATGAGGGCTCCCTCCACTTT
CDR3 protein: CASSQDEGSLHF

J gene: TRBJ2-5
D gene: .
clone size: many
V gene: TRBV5-4
CDR3 DNA: TGTGCCAGCTCGCGGGGACCCACCCAAGAGACCCAGTACTTC
CDR3 protein: CASSRGPTQETQYF

J gene: TRBJ2-3
D gene: .
clone size: .
V gene: TRBV29-1
CDR3 DNA: TGCAGCGTTGAGGACATGAAGAGCACAGATACGCAGTATTTT
CDR3 protein: CSVEDMKSTDTQYF

J gene: TRBJ1-6
D gene: TRBD1
clone size: .
V gene: TRBV27
CDR3 DNA: TGTGCCAGCAGTGGGACAGGGATGATTTCACCCCTCCACTTT
CDR3 protein: CASSGTGMISPLHF

J gene: TRBJ1-6
D gene: .
clone size: .
V gene: TRBV19
CDR3 DNA: TGTGCCAGTGCCCAGGGAGGGAATTCACCCCTCCACTTT
CDR3 protein: CASAQGGNSPLHF

J gene: TRBJ2-5
D gene: .
clone size: .
V gene: TRBV18
CDR3 DNA: TGTGCCAGCTCACCCAGGGCGACCCAAGAGACCCAGTACTTC
CDR3 protein: CASSPRATQETQYF